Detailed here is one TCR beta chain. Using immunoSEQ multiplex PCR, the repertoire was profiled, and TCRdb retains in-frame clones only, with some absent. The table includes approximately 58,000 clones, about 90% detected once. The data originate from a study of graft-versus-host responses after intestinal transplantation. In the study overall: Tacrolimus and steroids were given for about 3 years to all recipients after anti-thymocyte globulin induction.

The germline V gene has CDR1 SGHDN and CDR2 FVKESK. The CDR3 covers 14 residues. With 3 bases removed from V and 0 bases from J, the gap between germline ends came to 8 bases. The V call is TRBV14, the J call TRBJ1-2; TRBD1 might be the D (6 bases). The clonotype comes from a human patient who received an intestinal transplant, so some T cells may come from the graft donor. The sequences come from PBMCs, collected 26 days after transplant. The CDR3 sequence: CASSQRTANYGYTF. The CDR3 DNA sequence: TGTGCCAGCAGCCAGCGGACAGCTAACTATGGCTACACCTTC.